Listed here are 7 T cell receptor beta chains from one sample, sequenced in a study of cytomegalovirus exposure and HLA in healthy donors. The PCR used 60 Vbeta and 13 Jbeta primers. Sequenced by immunoSEQ multiplex PCR; TCRdb stores in-frame clones only, minus some. This repertoire includes about 110,000 clones. Material: PBMCs. The receptors were gathered from a man younger than 45 in good health and CMV-seronegative.

The chain is built from TRBV18 and TRBJ2-5; unclear D gene. The CDR3 is 13 residues long. Per germline, CDR1 KGHSH and CDR2 LQKENI. The V end was cut by 6 bases, the J end by 4 bases, with 12 bases between. CDR3 nucleotides: TGTGCCAGCTCCCTAGTCGGCTCAGAGACCCAGTACTTC. It codes for CASSLVGSETQYF.

V usage is TRBV10-3 and J usage is TRBJ2-3, with 8 bases lining up with TRBD1. The CDR3 runs 15 residues. Germline CDR1 reads ENHRY; CDR2 reads SYGVKD. The J segment lost 4 bases and the V segment lost 5 bases, leaving 8 bases of the junction unmatched. CDR3 nucleotides: TGTGCCATCAGTATCGGACAGGGAGGCCCAGATACGCAGTATTTT. Translation gives CAISIGQGGPDTQYF.

This chain uses TRBV7-8 with TRBJ2-2, with 7 bases aligning to TRBD1. From germline, CDR1 is SGHVS and CDR2 FQNEAQ. V lost 5 bases, J lost 3 bases, and 9 bases stayed unmatched. This CDR3 has 16 residues. CDR3 bases: TGTGCCAGCAGCCTCATAACAGGGGCCGACACCGGGGAGCTGTTTTTT. Its protein is CASSLITGADTGELFF.

This chain connects TRBV7-9 to TRBJ2-7, with D tentatively TRBD2 (6 bases). Germline V gives CDR1 SEHNR, CDR2 FQNEAQ (reference sequence). Deletions cut 1 base from V and 6 bases from J, with 10 bases between. The CDR3 spans 13 residues. CDR3 nucleotides: TGTGCCAGCAGCTTAGTCCGGGGGAGCGAGCAGTACTTC. The encoded protein is CASSLVRGSEQYF.

The chain recombines TRBV29-1 with TRBJ1-1, with 7 positions matching TRBD1. The CDR3 spans 13 residues. Germline V gene data show CDR1 as SQVTM and CDR2 as ANQGSEA. In DNA form, the CDR3 reads TGCAGTCTCCGCGCAGGGGGGAACACTGAAGCTTTCTTT. Translation gives CSLRAGGNTEAFF.

The J gene is TRBJ1-2, the V gene TRBV2; D not certain. The CDR3 is 12 residues long. Trimming took 9 bases from V and 8 from J, leaving 16 bases between them. The germline V gene has CDR1 SNHLY and CDR2 FYNNEI. The DNA for the CDR3 is TGTGCCAGTGAGGGAGGGCCTGTGGGCTACACCTTC. Protein: CASEGGPVGYTF.

The chain uses TRBV5-6 and TRBJ1-1; 8 bases are a match to TRBD1. The germline CDR1 and CDR2 sequences are SGHDT and YYEEEE. V shed 4 bases and J 0 bases; nucleotides not matched to a gene: 5. The CDR3 is 15 amino acids. Here the CDR3 DNA reads TGTGCCAGCAGCATCCGGACAGGGATGAACACTGAAGCTTTCTTT. It codes for CASSIRTGMNTEAFF.